One and the same sample provided the 26 T cell receptor beta chains below, sequenced in a study of blood T cell repertoires in COVID-19. Assay used: immunoSEQ multiplex PCR; TCRdb lists only in-frame clones, some missing. This sample has about 260,000 clones, with 88% found just once. The specimen sequenced was peripheral blood. These receptors all come from a woman aged 70-85 years with COVID-19, enrolled during active disease.

This clone was observed once. CDR3 bases: TGTGCCAGCAGCGCCAGGTTGACGATGTCACCCCTCCACTTT. It specifies CASSARLTMSPLHF. The chain recombines TRBV9 with TRBJ1-6; D uncertain. This CDR3 region has 14 residues. CDR1 SGDLS and CDR2 YYNGEE come from the germline V gene. V was pared by 3 bases and J by 10 bases, with 14 bases between. The entire variable domain, with the rest obtained from reference TRBV9 and TRBJ1-6, is as follows: DSGVTQTPKHLITATGQRVTLRCSPRSGDLSVYWYQQSLDQGLQFLIQYYNGEERAKGNILERFSAQQFPDLHSELNLSSLELGDSALYFCASSARLTMSPLHFGNGTRLTVT.

J is TRBJ2-1 and V is TRBV6-4, with 10 bases matching TRBD2. There are 13 residues in the CDR3. With 7 bases clipped from V and 6 bases from J, the junction kept 3 bases outside the gene matches. Germline CDR1 and CDR2: MRHNA and SNTAGT. This CDR3 reads CASKPSGSNEQFF. The CDR3 nucleotides read TGTGCCAGCAAGCCTAGCGGGAGCAATGAGCAGTTCTTC.

This clone was counted a single time. The J gene is TRBJ1-1, the V gene TRBV7-3; D unresolved. The CDR3 sequence is 13 residues long. CDR1 and CDR2 from the germline V gene are SGHTA and FQGTGA. Trimming stripped 2 bases from V and 1 base from J, with 5 bases between. CDR3 residues: CASSLYTNTEAFF. The CDR3 nucleotides read TGTGCCAGCAGCTTATACACGAACACTGAAGCTTTCTTT.

The gene calls are TRBV12-3 or TRBV12-4 and TRBJ2-7; D not resolved. The CDR3 is 13 amino acids. Trimming cost V 5 bases and J 2 bases, with 10 bases left between them. CDR3 amino acids: CASSPTLTYEQYF. The CDR3 DNA reads as TGTGCCAGCAGTCCGACACTGACCTACGAGCAGTACTTC.

This CDR3 is CSASRTSGRGETQYF. CDR3 nucleotides: TGCAGTGCTAGTCGGACTAGCGGGAGAGGGGAGACCCAGTACTTC. The chain links TRBV20-1 to TRBJ2-5, with 13 bases identical to TRBD2. The CDR3 spans 15 residues. V lost 3 bases, J lost 5 bases, and 6 bases stayed unmatched. CDR1 is DFQATT, CDR2 SNEGSKA, per germline (reference sequence).

The chain combines TRBV9 with TRBJ1-6; 7 bases agree with TRBD1. Germline CDR1 is SGDLS and CDR2 is YYNGEE. V trimming: 7 bases; J trimming: 6 bases; junction bases outside the gene matches: 1. The CDR3 has 12 residues. DNA for the CDR3: TGTGCCAGCGGGACAGTTAATTCACCCCTCCACTTT. It yields the protein CASGTVNSPLHF.

The rearrangement joins TRBV2 to TRBJ2-3, with D hard to call. V was pared by 10 bases and J by 1 base, with 15 bases between. From germline, CDR1 is SNHLY and CDR2 FYNNEI. The CDR3 totals 14 residues. Here the CDR3 DNA reads TGTGCCACGCGGAGCTCGGCTCGCACAGATACGCAGTATTTT. It codes for CATRSSARTDTQYF.

The chain uses TRBV27 and TRBJ2-3; D perhaps matches TRBD1 (6 bases). The V and J ends lost 5 bases and 2 bases respectively, with 14 bases between them. CDR3 length: 15 residues. CDR1 MNHEY and CDR2 SMNVEV come from the germline V gene (reference sequence). The CDR3 loop is CASSAQGQSTDTQYF. DNA for the CDR3: TGTGCCAGCAGTGCGCAAGGACAGTCCACAGATACGCAGTATTTT.

J is TRBJ1-5 and V is TRBV30, with 9 positions matching TRBD1. Germline-derived CDR1 and CDR2 are GTSNPN and SVGIG (reference sequence). J gave up 5 bases and V 1 base, and 12 bases lay outside the gene matches. This CDR3 comprises 17 residues. The DNA for the CDR3 is TGTGCCTGGAGTGCCAGCCGGGGACAGGGCCCCGATCAGCCCCAGCATTTT. Encoded protein: CAWSASRGQGPDQPQHF.

The chain is built from TRBV28 and TRBJ2-7; 8 bases agree with TRBD2. Germline loops: CDR1 MDHEN, CDR2 SYDVKM. Trimming removed 2 bases from V and 3 bases from J; junction bases left unmatched: 6. The CDR3 extends over 15 amino acids. The CDR3 sequence is CASSLQSGGGYEQYF. CDR3 nucleotides: TGTGCCAGCAGTTTACAGTCGGGAGGGGGCTACGAGCAGTACTTC.

The chain recombines TRBV3-1 (or the pseudogene TRBV3-2) with TRBJ2-3; D uncertain. The CDR3 runs 14 residues. CDR1 and CDR2 (germline): LGHDT, YNNKEL (reference sequence). The ends were cut back, 2 bases at V and 2 bases at J, with 8 bases in the middle. CDR3 bases: TGTGCCAGCAGCCAAACCCCCTACACAGATACGCAGTATTTT. Translation gives CASSQTPYTDTQYF.

This rearrangement joins TRBV6-7 to TRBJ1-5; possible D gene TRBD1, 5 bases. TRBV6-7 qualifies as an ORF whose function is uncertain. The germline V and J ends were trimmed by 0 bases and 1 base, with 10 bases remaining between them. The CDR3 loop spans 16 amino acids. CDR3 in DNA: TGTGCCAGCAGTTACTCCGGGGGACCGAGCAATCAGCCCCAGCATTTT. It translates to CASSYSGGPSNQPQHF.

The chain couples TRBV4-2 to TRBJ1-4, with D maybe TRBD1 (6 bases). In germline, CDR1 is LGHNA, CDR2 YNFKEQ. Trimming stripped 8 bases from V and 0 bases from J, with 10 bases between. The CDR3 covers 14 residues. As DNA, the CDR3 is TGTGCCAGCGGGCCAGGGGCAACTAATGAAAAACTGTTTTTT. Translated, it gives CASGPGATNEKLFF.

This clone was seen a handful of times. The rearrangement uses TRBV15 and TRBJ1-2, with 8 bases aligning to TRBD1. The germline CDR1 and CDR2 sequences are LNHNV and YYDKDF (reference sequence). J gave up 4 bases and V 0 bases, and 4 bases lay outside the gene matches. The CDR3 has 15 amino acids. DNA for the CDR3: TGTGCCACCAGCAGAGAGCGGACAGGGACCTATGGCTACACCTTC. Protein sequence: CATSRERTGTYGYTF.

V usage is TRBV9 and J usage is TRBJ2-3, with 9 bases lining up with TRBD2. The trim removed 5 bases at V and 4 bases at J, leaving 5 bases unmatched. Germline CDR1 SGDLS, CDR2 YYNGEE. This CDR3 region has 14 residues. The CDR3 nucleotides read TGTGCCAGCAGTGAGCGGGAGGCGGCAGATACGCAGTATTTT. Translation: CASSEREAADTQYF.

The chain combines TRBV5-1 with TRBJ2-7; 14 bases align to TRBD2. This CDR3 region has 16 residues. With 3 bases clipped from V and 0 bases from J, the junction kept 2 bases outside the gene matches. The germline V gene has CDR1 SGHRS and CDR2 YFSETQ. In DNA form, the CDR3 reads TGCGCCAGCAGCTACGGGACTAGCGGGAGCTCCTACGAGCAGTACTTC. Translating it yields CASSYGTSGSSYEQYF.

This sequence joins TRBV30 and TRBJ1-1; perhaps TRBD1 as D (6 bases). V was shortened by 2 bases and J by 4 bases, with 11 bases between the two germline ends. The CDR3 has 13 amino acids. CDR1 is GTSNPN, CDR2 SVGIG, per germline (reference sequence). CDR3 DNA: TGTGCCTGGAGTTACAGGGCTGGCACTGAAGCTTTCTTT. Protein product: CAWSYRAGTEAFF.

This chain connects TRBV28 to TRBJ1-4; no firm D call. This CDR3 is built from 14 residues. CDR1 is MDHEN and CDR2 is SYDVKM in the germline V gene. V lost 10 bases and J 4 bases, leaving 16 bases between the germline ends. CDR3 in DNA: TGTGCCATCAATACTCGACGGAGTAATGAAAAACTGTTTTTT. This translates into CAINTRRSNEKLFF.

This chain links TRBV4-1 with TRBJ1-1; the D is unclear. CDR1 and CDR2 from the germline V gene are MGHRA and YSYEKL. The CDR3 has 16 residues. V was cut by 3 bases and J by 1 base, with 15 bases left in between. Here the CDR3 DNA reads TGCGCCAGCAGCCATGTTATCCGGGTTAAGAACACTGAAGCTTTCTTT. Its translation is CASSHVIRVKNTEAFF.

The chain links TRBV6-2 or TRBV6-3 to TRBJ2-7; TRBD1 matches 9 bases. Germline V gene lookup returns CDR1 MNHEY and CDR2 SVGEGT. This CDR3 is 15 amino acids long. The trim removed 6 bases at V and 2 bases at J, leaving 8 bases unmatched. CDR3 in amino acids: CASSLGQGPTYEQYF. CDR3 bases: TGTGCCAGCAGCCTAGGACAGGGGCCAACCTACGAGCAGTACTTC.

The rearrangement joins TRBV6-5 to TRBJ1-1; possible D gene TRBD1, 6 bases. The CDR3 spans 15 residues. Trimming removed 5 bases from V and 4 bases from J, with 17 bases in between. Germline V lookup: CDR1 MNHEY, CDR2 SVGAGI. The CDR3, as DNA: TGTGCCAGCAGTCCAAACGGCGGGGGCGGCACTGAAGCTTTCTTT. It is translated as CASSPNGGGGTEAFF.

The CDR3 DNA reads as TGTGCCAGCAGTTATCAGGGGTGGAATGAGCAGTTCTTC. It specifies CASSYQGWNEQFF. The chain employs TRBV7-2 and TRBJ2-1, with TRBD1 as a possible D gene (6 bases). V lost 6 bases to trimming and J lost 7 bases, with 13 bases between them. CDR1 is SGHTA, CDR2 FQGNSA, per germline. CDR3 length: 13 residues.

The genes are TRBV5-1 and TRBJ2-1, with D possibly TRBD2 on 5 matching bases. The CDR3 contains 14 residues. V was cut by 1 base and J by 7 bases, with 12 bases left in between. Per the germline V gene, CDR1 is SGHRS and CDR2 is YFSETQ. The CDR3 region is CASSLWESGNEQFF. CDR3 sequence (DNA): TGCGCCAGCAGCTTGTGGGAGTCGGGTAATGAGCAGTTCTTC.

The rearrangement uses TRBV5-1 and TRBJ2-5; perhaps TRBD2 as D (6 bases). The CDR3 covers 14 residues. Germline V gene sequence: CDR1 SGHRS, CDR2 YFSETQ. Trimming took off 0 bases at V and 9 bases at J, with 15 bases between the two ends. This CDR3 reads CASSLGAGIKAQYF. The CDR3 DNA reads TGCGCCAGCAGCTTGGGGGCGGGAATAAAGGCCCAGTACTTC.

V and J are TRBV7-8 and TRBJ2-3, with no clear D. Germline CDR1 is SGHVS and CDR2 is FQNEAQ. The CDR3 loop spans 12 amino acids. The V and J ends lost 5 bases and 2 bases respectively, with 5 bases between them. DNA of the CDR3: TGTGCCAGCAGCCCTACCACAGATACGCAGTATTTT. Translation: CASSPTTDTQYF.

The chain has TRBV7-3 and TRBJ2-7; 7 bases match TRBD1. Trimming cost V 1 base and J 5 bases; bases outside gene matches: 2. Germline lookup yields CDR1 SGHTA and CDR2 FQGTGA. The CDR3 is made up of 13 amino acids. The CDR3, as DNA: TGTGCCAGCAGCTTAATGCAGGGGGACGAGCAGTACTTC. Its protein is CASSLMQGDEQYF.